The 7 T cell receptor beta chains presented below share a single source sample, sequenced in a study of radiation and T cells in renal cell carcinoma (dated by TCRdb to between 2020 and 2021). The intended sense of this specimen's time point label: blood 4 weeks post-SBRT, at nephrectomy. According to the study, the label for this sample's treatment or condition signals: 15 Gy SBRT to primary tumor, nephrectomy 4 weeks later. Library preparation used the immunoSEQ multiplex PCR assay. TCRdb obtained this table from immuneACCESS and retained in-frame rearrangements with V and J assigned. These tables miss some clones; where compared with another copy, unresolved V genes account for less than half of the shortfall, and the remainder is unexplained. For this sample the table gives tens of thousands of clones, of which about 74% were detected only once. The ten largest make up about 6.4% of the sample.

The source was blood, collected from a patient whose treatment included radiotherapy and nephrectomy. The receptor source for this set is a man aged 60 to 75 with renal cell carcinoma.

This clone has just one count. The chain uses TRBV19 and TRBJ1-1; no reliable D call. The CDR3 loop spans 14 amino acids. Germline V gene lookup returns CDR1 LNHDA and CDR2 SQIVND (reference sequence). The germline V and J ends were trimmed by 7 bases and 3 bases, with 15 bases remaining between them. CDR3 DNA sequence: TGTGCCAGTACTCCGGTGTGGGGAGACACTGAAGCTTTCTTT. It is translated as CASTPVWGDTEAFF. Supplemented by reference TRBV19 and TRBJ1-1, the full variable domain reads DGGITQSPKYLFRKEGQNVTLSCEQNLNHDAMYWYRQDPGQGLRLIYYSQIVNDFQKGDIAEGYSVSREKKESFPLTVTSAQKNPTAFYLCASTPVWGDTEAFFGQGTRLTVV.

The rearrangement uses TRBV14 and TRBJ2-1, with TRBD1 matching 10 bases. Trimming took 3 bases from V and 0 from J; bases not matched to a gene: 8. Germline assignment: CDR1 SGHDN and CDR2 FVKESK. The CDR3 has 18 residues. The CDR3 loop is CASSQDRGIQSSYNEQFF. CDR3 coding DNA: TGTGCCAGCAGCCAGGACAGGGGGATCCAAAGCTCCTACAATGAGCAGTTCTTC. Filled out from reference TRBV14 and TRBJ2-1, the complete variable domain reads EAGVTQFPSHSVIEKGQTVTLRCDPISGHDNLYWYRRVMGKEIKFLLHFVKESKQDESGMPNNRFLAERTGGTYSTLKVQPAELEDSGVYFCASSQDRGIQSSYNEQFFGPGTRLTVL.

This clone was found once. The V call is TRBV29-1, the J call TRBJ2-2; TRBD2 might be the D (5 bases). The germline V and J ends were trimmed by 4 bases and 4 bases, with 10 bases remaining between them. Germline V lookup: CDR1 SQVTM, CDR2 ANQGSEA. The CDR3 has 13 amino acids. In DNA, the CDR3 is TGCAGCGTTGGACTATTAATCACCGGGGAGCTGTTTTTT. It codes for CSVGLLITGELFF.

The CDR3 sequence: CASSFSEGAGYTF. The DNA for the CDR3 is TGTGCCAGCAGCTTTTCGGAGGGGGCTGGCTACACCTTC. This chain joins TRBV7-2 and TRBJ1-2, with TRBD1 identical over 7 bases. The trim removed 3 bases at V and 7 bases at J, leaving 5 bases unmatched. From germline, CDR1 is SGHTA and CDR2 FQGNSA. This CDR3 has 13 residues.

Only one count was recorded for this clone. The chain links TRBV27 to TRBJ1-2, with D possibly being TRBD1 (5 bases). The V and J ends lost 6 bases and 4 bases respectively, with 24 bases between them. The germline CDR1 and CDR2 sequences are MNHEY and SMNVEV (reference sequence). The CDR3 runs 17 residues. CDR3 residues: CASSLISPSMGGYGYTF. The CDR3 DNA reads TGTGCCAGCAGCCTTATTAGCCCGTCCATGGGGGGCTATGGCTACACCTTC.

The J gene is TRBJ1-3, the V gene TRBV10-2, with D unclear. Per the germline V gene, CDR1 is WSHSY and CDR2 is SAAADI. The CDR3 consists of 12 residues. V shed 9 bases and J shed 2 bases, with 8 bases lying between them. This CDR3 reads CASYSAGNTIYF. In DNA, the CDR3 is TGCGCCAGTTACAGTGCTGGAAACACCATATATTTT.

In DNA form, the CDR3 reads TGTGCCAGCAGTGCCGCTGGACTAGCGCGATGGGAGCAGTTCTTC. It encodes CASSAAGLARWEQFF. The chain has TRBV2 and TRBJ2-1; 9 bases line up with TRBD2. V shed 4 bases, J shed 10 bases, and the junction held 11 bases outside the gene matches. Looked up from germline, CDR1 is SNHLY and CDR2 is FYNNEI. The CDR3 sequence is 15 residues long.